Listed below are T cell receptor beta chains from one sample, sequenced in a study of blood T cell repertoires in COVID-19. Sequencing used immunoSEQ multiplex PCR; TCRdb keeps in-frame clones, though not all of them. The data show under 65,000 clones, about 88% seen once. The sample was peripheral blood. The receptor set was obtained from a man older than 75 in a cohort sampled during active COVID-19. Each CDR3 is given with its conserved first and last residue. The D gene is left open where the match is weak. The size field is filled for only some rows; it gives once, few, many or a size class.

J gene,clone size,D gene,V gene,CDR3 protein,CDR3 DNA
TRBJ2-7,-,-,TRBV19,CASSIAVRDTLSF,TGTGCCAGTAGTATAGCAGTACGGGACACCCTTTCCTTC
TRBJ1-5,-,TRBD1,TRBV25-1,CASSEETGGNQPQHF,TGTGCCAGCAGTGAAGAAACAGGGGGCAATCAGCCCCAGCATTTT
TRBJ2-3,-,TRBD2,TRBV10-1,CASSDQAGGRTDTQYF,TGCGCCAGCAGTGATCAAGCGGGGGGGCGCACAGATACGCAGTATTTT
TRBJ2-1,-,TRBD2,TRBV7-2,CASSLGTSRTYNEQFF,TGTGCCAGCAGTCTCGGGACTAGTAGGACCTACAATGAGCAGTTCTTC
TRBJ2-3,-,-,TRBV5-8,CASSLAGGAAADTQYF,TGTGCCAGCAGCTTGGCCGGCGGGGCGGCCGCAGATACGCAGTATTTT
TRBJ1-4,-,-,TRBV7-2,CASSLVGGNPGKLFF,TGTGCCAGCAGCTTAGTAGGGGGAAACCCCGGGAAACTGTTTTTT
TRBJ2-3,-,-,TRBV7-9,CASSALVTDTQYF,TGTGCCAGCAGCGCGCTAGTGACGGATACGCAGTATTTT
TRBJ1-4,-,-,TRBV25-1,CASSGGQGLFF,TGTGCCAGCAGTGGCGGACAAGGGCTGTTTTTT
TRBJ2-3,-,-,TRBV29-1,CSALRASGTDTQYF,TGCAGCGCCCTCCGGGCTAGCGGCACAGATACGCAGTATTTT
TRBJ2-7,-,-,TRBV5-6,CASSLDRTYEQYF,TGTGCCAGCAGCTTGGATAGAACCTACGAGCAGTACTTC
TRBJ1-3,-,TRBD1,TRBV6-1,CASSERENRGTGNTIYF,TGTGCCAGCAGTGAAAGAGAGAACAGGGGGACTGGAAACACCATATATTTT
TRBJ1-1,-,-,TRBV18,CASSSDMNTEAFF,TGTGCCAGCTCGTCCGACATGAACACTGAAGCTTTCTTT
TRBJ1-2,-,-,TRBV5-5,CASSLPTGSSGYTF,TGTGCCAGCAGCCTACCGACAGGTTCAAGTGGCTACACCTTC
TRBJ2-5,once,-,TRBV9,CASSVAQPQETQYF,TGTGCCAGCAGCGTAGCACAGCCCCAAGAGACCCAGTACTTC
TRBJ2-7,-,-,TRBV5-6,CASSLGQASSYEQYF,TGTGCCAGCAGCTTGGGCCAGGCGAGTTCCTACGAGCAGTACTTC
TRBJ2-3,-,-,TRBV4-3,CASSQRKGDTQYF,TGCGCCAGCAGCCAAAGGAAGGGGGATACGCAGTATTTT